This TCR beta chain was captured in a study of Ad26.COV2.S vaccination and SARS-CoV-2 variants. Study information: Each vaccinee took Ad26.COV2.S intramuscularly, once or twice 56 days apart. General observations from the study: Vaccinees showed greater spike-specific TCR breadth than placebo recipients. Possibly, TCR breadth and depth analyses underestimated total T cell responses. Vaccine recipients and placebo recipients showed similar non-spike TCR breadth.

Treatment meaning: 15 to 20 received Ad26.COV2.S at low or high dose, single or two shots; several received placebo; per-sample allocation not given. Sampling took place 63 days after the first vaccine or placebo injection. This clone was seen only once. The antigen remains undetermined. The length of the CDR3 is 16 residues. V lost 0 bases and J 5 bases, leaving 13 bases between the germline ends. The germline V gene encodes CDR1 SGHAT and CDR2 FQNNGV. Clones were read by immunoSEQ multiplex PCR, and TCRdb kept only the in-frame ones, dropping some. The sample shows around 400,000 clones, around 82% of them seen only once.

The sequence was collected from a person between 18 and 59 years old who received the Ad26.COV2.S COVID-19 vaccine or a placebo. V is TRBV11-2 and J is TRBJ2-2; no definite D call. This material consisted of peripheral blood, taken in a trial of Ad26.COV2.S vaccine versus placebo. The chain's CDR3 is CASSLEGFPLTGELFF. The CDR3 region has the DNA TGTGCCAGCAGCTTAGAAGGCTTCCCCCTAACCGGGGAGCTGTTTTTT.